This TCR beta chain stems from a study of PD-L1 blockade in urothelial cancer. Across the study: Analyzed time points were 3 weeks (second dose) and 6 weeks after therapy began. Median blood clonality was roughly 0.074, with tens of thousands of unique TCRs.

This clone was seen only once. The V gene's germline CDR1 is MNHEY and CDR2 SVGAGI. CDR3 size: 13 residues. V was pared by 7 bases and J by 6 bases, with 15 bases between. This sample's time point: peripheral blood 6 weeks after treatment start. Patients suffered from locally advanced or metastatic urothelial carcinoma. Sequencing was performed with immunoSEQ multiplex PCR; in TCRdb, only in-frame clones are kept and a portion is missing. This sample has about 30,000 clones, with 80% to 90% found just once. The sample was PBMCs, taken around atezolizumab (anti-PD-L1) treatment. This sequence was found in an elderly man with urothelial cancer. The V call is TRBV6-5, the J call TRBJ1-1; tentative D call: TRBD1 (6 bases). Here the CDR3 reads CASTGRGGAEAFF. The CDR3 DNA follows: TGTGCCAGCACCGGACGGGGGGGCGCTGAAGCTTTCTTT.